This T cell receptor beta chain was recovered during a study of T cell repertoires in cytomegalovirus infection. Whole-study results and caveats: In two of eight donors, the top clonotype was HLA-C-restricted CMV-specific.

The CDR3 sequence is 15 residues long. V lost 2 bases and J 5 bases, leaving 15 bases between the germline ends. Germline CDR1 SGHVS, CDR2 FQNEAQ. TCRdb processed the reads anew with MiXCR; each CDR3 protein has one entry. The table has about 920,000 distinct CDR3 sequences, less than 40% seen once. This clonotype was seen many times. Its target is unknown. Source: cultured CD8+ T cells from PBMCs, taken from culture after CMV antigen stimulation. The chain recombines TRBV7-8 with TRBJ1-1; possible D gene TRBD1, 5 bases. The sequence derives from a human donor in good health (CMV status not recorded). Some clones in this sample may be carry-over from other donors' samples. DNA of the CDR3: TGTGCCAGCAGCTTAAAGGGACGTGCTGAAACTGAAGCTTTCTTT. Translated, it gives CASSLKGRAETEAFF.